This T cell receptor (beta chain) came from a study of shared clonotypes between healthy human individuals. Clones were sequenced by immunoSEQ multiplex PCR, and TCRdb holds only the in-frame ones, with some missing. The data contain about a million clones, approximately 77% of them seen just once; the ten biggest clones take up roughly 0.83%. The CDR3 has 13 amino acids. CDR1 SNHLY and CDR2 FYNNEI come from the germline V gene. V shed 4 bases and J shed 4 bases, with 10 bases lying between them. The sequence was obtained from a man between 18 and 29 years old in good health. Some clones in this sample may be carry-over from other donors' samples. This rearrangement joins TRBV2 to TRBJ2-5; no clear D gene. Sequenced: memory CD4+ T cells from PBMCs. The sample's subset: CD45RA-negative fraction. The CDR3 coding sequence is TGTGCCAGCAGTGGTAGTCGTCCAGAGACCCAGTACTTC. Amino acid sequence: CASSGSRPETQYF. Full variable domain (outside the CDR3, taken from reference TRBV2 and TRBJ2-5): EPEVTQTPSHQVTQMGQEVILRCVPISNHLYFYWYRQILGQKVEFLVSFYNNEISEKSEIFDDQFSVERPDGSNFTLKIRSTKLEDSAMYFCASSGSRPETQYFGPGTRLLVL.